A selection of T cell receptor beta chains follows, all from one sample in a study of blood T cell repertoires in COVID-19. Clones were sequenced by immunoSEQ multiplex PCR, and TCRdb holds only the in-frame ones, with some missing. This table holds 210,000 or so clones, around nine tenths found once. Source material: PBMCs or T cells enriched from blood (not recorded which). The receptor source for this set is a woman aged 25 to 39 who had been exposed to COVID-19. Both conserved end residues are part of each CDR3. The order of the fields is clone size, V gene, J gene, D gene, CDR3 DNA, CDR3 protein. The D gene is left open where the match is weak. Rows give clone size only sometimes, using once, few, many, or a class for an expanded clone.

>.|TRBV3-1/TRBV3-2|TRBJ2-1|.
TGTGCCAGCAGCCGTACAGGGCTATCCTACAATGAGCAGTTCTTC
CASSRTGLSYNEQFF
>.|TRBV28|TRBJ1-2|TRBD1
TGTGCCAGCAGTTTCCGACAGGGGTACTATGGCTACACCTTC
CASSFRQGYYGYTF
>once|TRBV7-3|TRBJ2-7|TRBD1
TGTGCCAGCAGCCCCGAGGACAGGGAAGGGTCCTACGAGCAGTACTTC
CASSPEDREGSYEQYF
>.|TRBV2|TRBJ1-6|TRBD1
TGTGCCAGCAGTGAAGGGGACAGGCGGGGGTCACCCCTCCACTTT
CASSEGDRRGSPLHF
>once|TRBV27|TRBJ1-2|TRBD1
TGTGCCAGCAGCCGAACAGGGGCGAGGTATGGCTACACCTTC
CASSRTGARYGYTF
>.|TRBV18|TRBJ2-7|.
TGTGCCAGCTCACCGACCAGGGGTTCCGAGCAGTACTTC
CASSPTRGSEQYF
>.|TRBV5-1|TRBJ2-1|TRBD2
TGCGCCAGCAGCCTGACTAGCGGGACTGTGGATGAGCAGTTCTTC
CASSLTSGTVDEQFF
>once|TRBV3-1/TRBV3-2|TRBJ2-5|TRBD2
TGTGCCAGCAGCCAAGGGGGCGGGAGGGCCCGAGAGACCCAGTACTTC
CASSQGGGRARETQYF
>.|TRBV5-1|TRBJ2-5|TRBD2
TGCGCCAGCACCACAACATCTAGCGGGAGGGTCGGAGAGACCCAGTACTTC
CASTTTSSGRVGETQYF
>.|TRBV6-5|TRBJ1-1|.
TGTGCCAGCAGCGACGGGGGAGGGGCTGAAGCTTTCTTT
CASSDGGGAEAFF
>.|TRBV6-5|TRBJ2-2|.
TGTGCCAGCAGTCACCGGACTCTGAACACCGGGGAGCTGTTTTTT
CASSHRTLNTGELFF
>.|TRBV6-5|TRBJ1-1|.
TGTGCCAGCAGTTACTATACAGGGAGCACTGAAGCTTTCTTT
CASSYYTGSTEAFF
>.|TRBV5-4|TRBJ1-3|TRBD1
TGTGCCAGCAGCTTGGGGACAGGGAGAAACACCATATATTTT
CASSLGTGRNTIYF
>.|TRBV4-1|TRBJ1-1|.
TGCGCCAGCAGCCCGCAGGGTAACACTGAAGCTTTCTTT
CASSPQGNTEAFF
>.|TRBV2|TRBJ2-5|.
TGTGCCAGCAGTGAACTGGAGGACGGTCAAGAGACCCAGTACTTC
CASSELEDGQETQYF